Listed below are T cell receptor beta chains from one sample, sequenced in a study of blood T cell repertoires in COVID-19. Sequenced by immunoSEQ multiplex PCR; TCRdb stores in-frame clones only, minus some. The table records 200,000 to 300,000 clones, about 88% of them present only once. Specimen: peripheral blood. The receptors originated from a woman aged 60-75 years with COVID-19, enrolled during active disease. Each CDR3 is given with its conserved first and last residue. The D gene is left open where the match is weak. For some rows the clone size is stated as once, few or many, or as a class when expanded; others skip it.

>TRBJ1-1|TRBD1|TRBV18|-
TGTGCCAGCTCACCACCACAGGGGTTTACTGAAGCTTTCTTT
CASSPPQGFTEAFF
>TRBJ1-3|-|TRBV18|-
TGTGCCAGCTCACCACGAGGTGCCAACACCATATATTTT
CASSPRGANTIYF
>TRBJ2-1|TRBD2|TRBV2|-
TGTGCCAGCAGTGTGCGGCCGGGGGGGATCTCCTACAATGAGCAGTTCTTC
CASSVRPGGISYNEQFF
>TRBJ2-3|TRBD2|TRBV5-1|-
TGCGCCAGCAGCTCTCAACCAGCTAGCGGGGGGGGCACAGATACGCAGTATTTT
CASSSQPASGGGTDTQYF
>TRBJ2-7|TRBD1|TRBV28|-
TGTGCCAGCAGTAAACCTTTCGGGACAGGGGGCTCCGAGCAGTACTTC
CASSKPFGTGGSEQYF
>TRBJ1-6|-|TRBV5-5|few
TGTGCCAGCAGCTTGTCGTTTTCACCCCTCCACTTT
CASSLSFSPLHF
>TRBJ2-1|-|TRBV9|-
TGTGCCAGCAGCGTAGGAGATCGTTCCTACAATGAGCAGTTCTTC
CASSVGDRSYNEQFF
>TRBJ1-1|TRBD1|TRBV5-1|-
TGCGCCAGCAGCCTAGGGACAGGGAACACTGAAGCTTTCTTT
CASSLGTGNTEAFF
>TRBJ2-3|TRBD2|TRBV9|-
TGTGCCAGCAGCGTAGATACTAGCGGGACGCCCACAGATACGCAGTATTTT
CASSVDTSGTPTDTQYF
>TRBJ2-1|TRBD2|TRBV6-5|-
TGTGCCAGCACCGACGGGACTAGTGTTCCTGAGCAGTTCTTC
CASTDGTSVPEQFF
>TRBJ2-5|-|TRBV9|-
TGTGCCAGCAGCGTCACTAGTGTGGAGACCCAGTACTTC
CASSVTSVETQYF
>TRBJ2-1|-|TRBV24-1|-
TGTGCCACCAGTGACCGAAGGACTCAAGTCAATGAGCAGTTCTTC
CATSDRRTQVNEQFF
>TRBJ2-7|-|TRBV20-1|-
TGCAGTGGGATACAGGGCTACGAGCAGTACTTC
CSGIQGYEQYF
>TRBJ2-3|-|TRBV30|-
TGTGCCTGGAAGGGCTCCGGGGGCACAGATACGCAGTATTTT
CAWKGSGGTDTQYF
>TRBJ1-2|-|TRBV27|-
TGTGCCACCCACATTACGGGGAGAGCTAACTATGGCTACACCTTC
CATHITGRANYGYTF
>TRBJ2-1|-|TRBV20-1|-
TGCAGTGCTAGTGGAGGGGGAAGGGCTTCGGAGCAGTTCTTC
CSASGGGRASEQFF
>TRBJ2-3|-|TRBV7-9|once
TGTGCCAGCAGCTTACGTAGCGGAGGGAGCACAGATACGCAGTATTTT
CASSLRSGGSTDTQYF
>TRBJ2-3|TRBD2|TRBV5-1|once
TGCGCCAGCAGCCAACTAGCGGGAGGGTTGGATACGCAGTATTTT
CASSQLAGGLDTQYF
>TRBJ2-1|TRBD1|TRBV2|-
TGTGCCAGCAGTGGGGACAGGGGTGCCTACAATGAGCAGTTCTTC
CASSGDRGAYNEQFF
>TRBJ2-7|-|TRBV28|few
TGTGCCAGCACCCTAGAACAGGGATTCTCCTACGAGCAGTACTTC
CASTLEQGFSYEQYF
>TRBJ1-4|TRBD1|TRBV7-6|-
TGTGCCAGCAGCTTAGCGCCGAGTAGGGGGCGCGAAAAACTGTTTTTT
CASSLAPSRGREKLFF
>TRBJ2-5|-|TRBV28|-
TGTGCCAGCAGTGGTAACTCGGGGACCCAGTACTTC
CASSGNSGTQYF
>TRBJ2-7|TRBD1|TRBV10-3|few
TGTGCCGCACAGGGGTTTTACGAGCAGTACTTC
CAAQGFYEQYF
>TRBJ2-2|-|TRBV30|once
TGTGCCTGGAGTCTTGCCGGGGAGCTGTTTTTT
CAWSLAGELFF
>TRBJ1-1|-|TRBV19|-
TGTGCCAGTAGTATTGGGGCGAAAACAACTGAAGCTTTCTTT
CASSIGAKTTEAFF
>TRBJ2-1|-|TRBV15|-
TGTGCCACCAGCCTAGAGAGGGTCGGCAGTGAGCAGTTCTTC
CATSLERVGSEQFF
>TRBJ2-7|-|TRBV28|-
TGTGCCTCCCAGGTGGGGGGCTACGAGCAGTACTTC
CASQVGGYEQYF
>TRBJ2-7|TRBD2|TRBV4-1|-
TGCGCCAGCAGCCCCCTACTAGCGGGATCCTACGAGCAGTACTTC
CASSPLLAGSYEQYF
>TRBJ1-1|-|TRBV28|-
TGTGCCAGCAGTTTAGTAGGGGCCAAACTGAACACTGAAGCTTTCTTT
CASSLVGAKLNTEAFF
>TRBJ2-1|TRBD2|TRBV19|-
TGTGCCAGTAGTATAGGGGGAGGGAGGTACAATGAGCAGTTCTTC
CASSIGGGRYNEQFF
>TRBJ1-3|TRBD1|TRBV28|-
TGTGCCAGCAGTTCCCCTACCCGGACAGGGTGGGGAAACACCATATATTTT
CASSSPTRTGWGNTIYF
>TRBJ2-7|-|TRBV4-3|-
TGCGCCAGCAGCCAAGGGATAGCGAGCTACGAGCAGTACTTC
CASSQGIASYEQYF
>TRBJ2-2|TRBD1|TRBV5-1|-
TGCGCCAGCGGCAACAGGGGGCCCGGGGAGCTGTTTTTT
CASGNRGPGELFF
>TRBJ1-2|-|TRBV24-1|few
TGTGCCACCGGAGGGGTGGGGAACTATGGCTACACCTTC
CATGGVGNYGYTF
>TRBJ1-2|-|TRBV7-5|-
TGTGCCAGAAGCTCGGGACAGGTGGCACACTATGGCTACACCTTC
CARSSGQVAHYGYTF
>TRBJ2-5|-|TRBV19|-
TGTGCCAGTAGTCCCCGGGGGTACGAGACCCAGTACTTC
CASSPRGYETQYF
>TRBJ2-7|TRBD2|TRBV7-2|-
TGTGCCACGAGTATAGCGGGAGTAGGCGAGCAGTACTTC
CATSIAGVGEQYF
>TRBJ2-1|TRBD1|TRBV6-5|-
TGTGCCAGCAGGTGGACAGGAAGCAATGAGCAGTTCTTC
CASRWTGSNEQFF
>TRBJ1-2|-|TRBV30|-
TGTGCCTGGAGCGCTAGGGACTACTATGGCTACACCTTC
CAWSARDYYGYTF
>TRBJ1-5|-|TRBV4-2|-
TGTGCCAGCAGCCAAGACAATAGCAATCAGCCCCAGCATTTT
CASSQDNSNQPQHF
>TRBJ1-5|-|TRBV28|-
TGTGCCAGCAGTTTGCCAGGGACTCTTTGGGGGCCCCAGCATTTT
CASSLPGTLWGPQHF
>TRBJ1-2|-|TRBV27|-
TGTGCCAGCAGTTTACGGGGGGCAGTGAATGGCTACACCTTC
CASSLRGAVNGYTF
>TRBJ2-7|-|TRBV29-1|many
TGCAGCGGAGCGTACAGGGTAGGCGAGCAGTACTTC
CSGAYRVGEQYF
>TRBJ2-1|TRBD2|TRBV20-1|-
TGCAGTGCTAGTTTAGCGGGGGGGTGGCTTGAGCAGTTCTTC
CSASLAGGWLEQFF
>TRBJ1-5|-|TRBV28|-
TGTGCCAGCAACTCCCGGGGTCAGCCCCAGCATTTT
CASNSRGQPQHF
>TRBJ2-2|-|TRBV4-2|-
TGTGCCAGCAGCCCGGGCGACGGGAGCACCGGGGAGCTGTTTTTT
CASSPGDGSTGELFF
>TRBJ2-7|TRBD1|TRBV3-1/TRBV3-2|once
TGTGCCAGCAGCCCCAGACAGGGGGCCTCCTACGAGCAGTACTTC
CASSPRQGASYEQYF
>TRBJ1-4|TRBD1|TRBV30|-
TGTGCCTGGAGTGTAGGGACAGCTGCAACTAATGAAAAACTGTTTTTT
CAWSVGTAATNEKLFF
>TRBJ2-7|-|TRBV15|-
TGTGCCACCAGCAGAGATCAGGCATACTCCTACGAGCAGTACTTC
CATSRDQAYSYEQYF